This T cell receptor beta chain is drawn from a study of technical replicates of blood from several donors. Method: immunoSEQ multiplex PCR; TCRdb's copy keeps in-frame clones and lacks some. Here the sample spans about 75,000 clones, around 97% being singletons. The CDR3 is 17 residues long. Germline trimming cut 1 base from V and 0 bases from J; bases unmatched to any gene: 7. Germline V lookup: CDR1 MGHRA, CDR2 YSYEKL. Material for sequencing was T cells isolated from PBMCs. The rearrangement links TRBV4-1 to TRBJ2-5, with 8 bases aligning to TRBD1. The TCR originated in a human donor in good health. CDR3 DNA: TGCGCCAGCAGCCAAGGGACAGGGCGAACGTACCAAGAGACCCAGTACTTC. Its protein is CASSQGTGRTYQETQYF.